Described below is a single TCR beta chain sequence and its context. Its antigen remains unidentified. The source of the sample is a study of graft-versus-host responses after intestinal transplantation. In germline, CDR1 is LNHDA, CDR2 SQIVND (reference sequence). CDR3 length equals 18 residues. Germline trimming cut 5 bases from V and 1 base from J; bases unmatched to any gene: 16. Findings and limits, study-wide: Where graft-donor T cell macrochimerism was present, patients had high graft-versus-host to host-versus-graft clonal ratios in allografts.

Profiling relied on immunoSEQ multiplex PCR, and the TCRdb table lists in-frame clones only, not all of them. The repertoire holds 9,000 to 10,000 clones, around 94% seen once, with about 2.2% in the top ten. The clonotype comes from a human patient who received an intestinal transplant, so some T cells may come from the graft donor. Sequenced material: PBMCs, taken 8 days after intestinal transplant. The rearrangement links TRBV19 to TRBJ1-2, with TRBD1 matching over 7 bases. CDR3 loop: CASSPPPGQRKGNYGYTF. The CDR3, as DNA: TGTGCCAGTAGTCCCCCGCCGGGACAGAGGAAGGGTAACTATGGCTACACCTTC.